A single T cell receptor (beta chain) is shown here with its context. The data were obtained in a study of CD8 T cells in Susac syndrome. TCR beta was sequenced from blood CD8+ and CD4+ T cells. The multiple sclerosis control group comprised treatment-naive patients with stable or active relapsing-remitting disease. The TEMRA cells underwent FACS enrichment, while the CD8+ and CD4+ T cells underwent negative isolation. Germline V gene lookup returns CDR1 MNHEY and CDR2 SMNVEV (reference sequence). Trimming pared 6 bases from V and 4 bases from J, leaving 19 bases between. The CDR3 length is 15 residues. Reverse transcription of roughly 0.45 to 1 ug RNA used random hexamers. With immunoSEQ multiplex PCR, TCR beta CDR3 was amplified across 54 Vbeta and 13 Jbeta. TCRdb analysed the immunoSEQ multiplex PCR reads with MiXCR anew, one entry per CDR3 protein. This sample yields about 200,000 distinct CDR3 sequences, of which 90% to 95% are seen a single time; roughly 0.088% belongs to the top ten.

This receptor was identified in a human donor with multiple sclerosis. Specimen: CD4+ T cells from PBMCs. The chain employs TRBV27 and TRBJ2-7; a weak D match, TRBD2 (6 bases). CDR3 loop: CASRTSGGVGYEQYF. CDR3 bases: TGTGCCAGCAGAACTTCCGGGGGAGTGGGGTACGAGCAGTACTTC.